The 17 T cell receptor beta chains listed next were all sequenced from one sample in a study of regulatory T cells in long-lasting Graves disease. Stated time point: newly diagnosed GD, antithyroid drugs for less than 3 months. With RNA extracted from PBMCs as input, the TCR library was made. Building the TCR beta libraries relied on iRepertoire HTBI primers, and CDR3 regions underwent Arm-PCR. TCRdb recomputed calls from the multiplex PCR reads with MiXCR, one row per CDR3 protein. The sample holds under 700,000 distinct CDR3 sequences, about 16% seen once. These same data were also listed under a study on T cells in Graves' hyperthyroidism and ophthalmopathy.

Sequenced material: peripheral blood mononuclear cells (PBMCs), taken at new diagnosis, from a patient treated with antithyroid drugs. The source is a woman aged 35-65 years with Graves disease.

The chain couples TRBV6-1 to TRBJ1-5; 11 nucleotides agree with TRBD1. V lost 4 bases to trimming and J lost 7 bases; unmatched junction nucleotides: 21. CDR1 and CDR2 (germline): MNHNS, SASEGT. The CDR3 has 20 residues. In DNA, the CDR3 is TGTGCCAGCAGTGGTGGACAGGGGGCGTCCGTGCCCCCCCTGAACCAGCCCCAGCATTTT. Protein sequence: CASSGGQGASVPPLNQPQHF.

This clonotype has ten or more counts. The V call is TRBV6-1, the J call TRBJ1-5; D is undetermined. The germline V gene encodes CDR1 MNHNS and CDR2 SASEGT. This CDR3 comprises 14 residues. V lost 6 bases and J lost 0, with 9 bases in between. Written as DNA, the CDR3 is TGTGCCAGCAGCAAAGACGGTAGCAATCAGCCCCAGCATTTT. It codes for CASSKDGSNQPQHF.

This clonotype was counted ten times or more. The DNA of the CDR3 is TGCAGTGCGGAACTAGTAGGGGCAGATACGCAGTATTTT. This gives the protein CSAELVGADTQYF. The chain couples TRBV20-1 to TRBJ2-3, with D perhaps assigned TRBD1 or TRBD2 (5 bases each). Trimming removed 6 bases from V and 4 bases from J, with 14 bases in between. This CDR3 is 13 amino acids long. CDR1 and CDR2 (germline): DFQATT, SNEGSKA (reference sequence).

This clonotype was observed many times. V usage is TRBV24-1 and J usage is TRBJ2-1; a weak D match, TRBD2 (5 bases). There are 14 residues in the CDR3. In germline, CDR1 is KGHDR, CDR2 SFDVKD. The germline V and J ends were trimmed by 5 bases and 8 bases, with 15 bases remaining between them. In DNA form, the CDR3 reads TGTGCCACCAGTGTAGGATCGGGGTATGATGAGCAGTTCTTC. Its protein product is CATSVGSGYDEQFF.

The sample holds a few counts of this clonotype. The CDR3, as DNA: TGCGCCAGCAGCCAAGAGGGGGGCGGAGGCACAGATACGCAGTATTTT. Protein product: CASSQEGGGGTDTQYF. V and J are TRBV4-1 and TRBJ2-3; D assignment may be TRBD1 or TRBD2 (6 bases each). Trimming pared 0 bases from V and 1 base from J, leaving 11 bases between. The CDR3 totals 16 residues. Germline V CDR1 and CDR2: MGHRA, YSYEKL.

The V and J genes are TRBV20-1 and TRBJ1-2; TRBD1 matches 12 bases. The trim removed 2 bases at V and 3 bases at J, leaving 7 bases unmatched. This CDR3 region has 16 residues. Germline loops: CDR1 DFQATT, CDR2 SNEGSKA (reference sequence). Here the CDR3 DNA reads TGCAGTGCTAGAAAATGGGACAGGGGGCGCGACTATGGCTACACCTTC. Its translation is CSARKWDRGRDYGYTF.

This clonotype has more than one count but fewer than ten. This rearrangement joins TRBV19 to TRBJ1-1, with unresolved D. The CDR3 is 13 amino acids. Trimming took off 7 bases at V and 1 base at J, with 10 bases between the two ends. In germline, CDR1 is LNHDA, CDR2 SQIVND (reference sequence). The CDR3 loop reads CASMVAQNTEAFF. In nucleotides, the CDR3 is TGTGCCAGTATGGTGGCGCAGAACACTGAAGCTTTCTTT.

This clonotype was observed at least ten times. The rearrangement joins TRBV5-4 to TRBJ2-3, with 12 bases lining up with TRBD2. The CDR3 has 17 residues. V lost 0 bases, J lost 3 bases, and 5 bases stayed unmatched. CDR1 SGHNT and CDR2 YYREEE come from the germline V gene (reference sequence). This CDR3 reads CASSLDGLAGITDTQYF. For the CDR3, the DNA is TGTGCCAGCAGCTTGGACGGACTAGCGGGGATTACAGATACGCAGTATTTT.

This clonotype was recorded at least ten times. CDR3: CASSEHSANTEAFF. CDR3 bases: TGTGCCAGCAGTGAACACTCCGCAAACACTGAAGCTTTCTTT. The chain has TRBV6-1 and TRBJ1-1; D not certain. V lost 2 bases and J lost 2, with 9 bases in between. The CDR3 spans 14 residues. Germline CDR1 is MNHNS and CDR2 is SASEGT.

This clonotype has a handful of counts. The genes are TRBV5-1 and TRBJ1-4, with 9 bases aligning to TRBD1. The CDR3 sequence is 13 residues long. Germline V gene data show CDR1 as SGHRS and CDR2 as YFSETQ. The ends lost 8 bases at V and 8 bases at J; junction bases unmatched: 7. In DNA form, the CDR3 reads TGCGCCAGTTCCGGGACAGGGAAGGAAAAACTGTTTTTT. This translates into CASSGTGKEKLFF. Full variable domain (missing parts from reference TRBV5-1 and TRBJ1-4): KAGVTQTPRYLIKTRGQQVTLSCSPISGHRSVSWYQQTPGQGLQFLFEYFSETQRNKGNFPGRFSGRQFSNSRSEMNVSTLELGDSALYLCASSGTGKEKLFFGSGTQLSVL.

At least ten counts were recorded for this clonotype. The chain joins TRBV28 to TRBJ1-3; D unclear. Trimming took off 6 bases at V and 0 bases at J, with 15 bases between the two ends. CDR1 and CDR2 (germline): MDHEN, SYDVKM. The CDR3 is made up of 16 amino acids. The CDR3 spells CASSLPGRNSGNTIYF. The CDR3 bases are TGTGCCAGCAGCCTACCAGGACGTAACTCTGGAAACACCATATATTTT.

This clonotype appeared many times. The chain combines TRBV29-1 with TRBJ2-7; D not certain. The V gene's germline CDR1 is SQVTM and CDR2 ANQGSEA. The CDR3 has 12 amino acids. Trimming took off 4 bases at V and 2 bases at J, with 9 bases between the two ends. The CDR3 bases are TGCAGCGTTGGCGACGGACCCTACGAGCAGTACTTC. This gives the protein CSVGDGPYEQYF.

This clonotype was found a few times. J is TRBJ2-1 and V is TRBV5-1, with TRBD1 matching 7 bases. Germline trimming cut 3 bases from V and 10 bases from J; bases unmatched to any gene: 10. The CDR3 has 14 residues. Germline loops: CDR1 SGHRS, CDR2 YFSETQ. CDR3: CASSSPGGGYEQFF. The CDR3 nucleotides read TGCGCCAGCAGCTCCCCAGGGGGTGGCTACGAGCAGTTCTTC.

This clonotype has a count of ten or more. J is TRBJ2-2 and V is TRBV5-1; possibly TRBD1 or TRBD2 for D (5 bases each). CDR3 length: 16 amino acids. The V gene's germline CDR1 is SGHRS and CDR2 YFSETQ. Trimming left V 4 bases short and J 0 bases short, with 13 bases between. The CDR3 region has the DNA TGCGCCAGCAGCCTCACCGGGACCCCGAACACCGGGGAGCTGTTTTTT. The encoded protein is CASSLTGTPNTGELFF.

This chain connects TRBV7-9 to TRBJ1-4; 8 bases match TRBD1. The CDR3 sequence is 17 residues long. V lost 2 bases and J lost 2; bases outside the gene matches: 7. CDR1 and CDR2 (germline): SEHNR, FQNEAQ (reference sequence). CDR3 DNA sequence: TGTGCCAGCAGCTTATGGGGCAGGGGGCGGACTAATGAAAAACTGTTTTTT. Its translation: CASSLWGRGRTNEKLFF. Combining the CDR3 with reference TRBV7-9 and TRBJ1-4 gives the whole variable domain DTGVSQNPRHKITKRGQNVTFRCDPISEHNRLYWYRQTLGQGPEFLTYFQNEAQLEKSRLLSDRFSAERPKGSFSTLEIQRTEQGDSAMYLCASSLWGRGRTNEKLFFGSGTQLSVL.

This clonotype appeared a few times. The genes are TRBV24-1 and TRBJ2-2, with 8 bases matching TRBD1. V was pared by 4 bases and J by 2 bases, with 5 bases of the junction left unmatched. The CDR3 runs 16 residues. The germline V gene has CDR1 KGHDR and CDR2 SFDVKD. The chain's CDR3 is CATSDPGTGNTGELFF. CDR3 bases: TGTGCCACCAGTGACCCCGGGACAGGAAACACCGGGGAGCTGTTTTTT.

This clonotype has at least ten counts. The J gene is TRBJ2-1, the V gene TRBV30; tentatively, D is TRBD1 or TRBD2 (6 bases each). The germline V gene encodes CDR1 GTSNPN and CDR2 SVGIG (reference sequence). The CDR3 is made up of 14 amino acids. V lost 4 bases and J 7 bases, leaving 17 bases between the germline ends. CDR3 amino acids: CAWNRGDGTNEQFF. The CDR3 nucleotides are TGTGCCTGGAATAGGGGGGACGGTACGAATGAGCAGTTCTTC.